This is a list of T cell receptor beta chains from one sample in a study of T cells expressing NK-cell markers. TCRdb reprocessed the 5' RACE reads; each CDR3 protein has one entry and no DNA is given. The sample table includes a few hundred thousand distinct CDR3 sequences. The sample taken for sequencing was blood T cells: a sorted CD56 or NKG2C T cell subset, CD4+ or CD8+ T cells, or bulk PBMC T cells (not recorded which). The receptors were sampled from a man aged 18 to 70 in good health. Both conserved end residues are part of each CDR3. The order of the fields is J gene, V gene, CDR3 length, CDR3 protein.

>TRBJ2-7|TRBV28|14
CATIFDGGGEEQYF
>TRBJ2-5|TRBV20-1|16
CSARDQRTGGYETQYF
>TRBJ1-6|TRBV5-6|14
CASSRTDLGSPLHF
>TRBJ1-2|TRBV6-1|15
CASSDRQGLWYGYTF
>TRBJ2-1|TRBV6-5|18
CASSRRTSGTSSYNEQFF
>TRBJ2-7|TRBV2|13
CASSSWTGIEQYF
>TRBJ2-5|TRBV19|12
CASSGLRETQYF
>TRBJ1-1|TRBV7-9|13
CASSLVQGTEAFF
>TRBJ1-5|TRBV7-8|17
CASSLRPRTGLNQPQHF
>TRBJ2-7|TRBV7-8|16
CASSLMPGRYLYEQYF
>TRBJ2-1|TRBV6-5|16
CASSYSRGRAYNEQFF
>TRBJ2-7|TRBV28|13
CASSFPPRYEQYF
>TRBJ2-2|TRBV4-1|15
CASSFLGTLTGELFF
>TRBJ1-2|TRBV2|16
CASSEQGGSANYGYTF
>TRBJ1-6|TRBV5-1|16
CASSLGVRGYNSPLHF